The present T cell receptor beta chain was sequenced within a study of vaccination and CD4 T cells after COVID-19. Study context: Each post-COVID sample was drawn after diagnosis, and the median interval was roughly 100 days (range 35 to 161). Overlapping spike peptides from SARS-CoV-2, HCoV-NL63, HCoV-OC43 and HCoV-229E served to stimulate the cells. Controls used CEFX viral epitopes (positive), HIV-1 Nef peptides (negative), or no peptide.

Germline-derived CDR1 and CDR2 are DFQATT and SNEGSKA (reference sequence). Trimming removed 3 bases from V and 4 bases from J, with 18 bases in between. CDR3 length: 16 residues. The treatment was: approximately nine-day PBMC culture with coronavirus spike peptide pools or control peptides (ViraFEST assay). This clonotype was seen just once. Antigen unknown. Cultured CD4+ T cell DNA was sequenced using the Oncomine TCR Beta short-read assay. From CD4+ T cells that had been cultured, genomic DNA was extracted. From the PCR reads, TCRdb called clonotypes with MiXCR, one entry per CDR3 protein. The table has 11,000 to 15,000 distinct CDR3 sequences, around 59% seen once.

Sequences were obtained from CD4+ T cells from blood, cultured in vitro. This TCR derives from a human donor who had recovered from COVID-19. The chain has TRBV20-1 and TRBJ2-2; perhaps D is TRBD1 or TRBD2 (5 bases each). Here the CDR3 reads CSARAFIWGSTGELFF. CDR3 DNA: TGCAGTGCTAGGGCCTTCATTTGGGGGTCCACCGGGGAGCTGTTTTTT.